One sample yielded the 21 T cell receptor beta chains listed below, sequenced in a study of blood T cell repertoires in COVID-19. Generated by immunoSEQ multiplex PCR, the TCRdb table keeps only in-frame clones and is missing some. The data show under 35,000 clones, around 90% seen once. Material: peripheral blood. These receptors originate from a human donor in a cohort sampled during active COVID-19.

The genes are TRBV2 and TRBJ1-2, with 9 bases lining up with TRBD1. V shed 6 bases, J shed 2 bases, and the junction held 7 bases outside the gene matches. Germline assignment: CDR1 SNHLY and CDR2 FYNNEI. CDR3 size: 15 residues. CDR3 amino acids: CASRTGTGSNYGYTF. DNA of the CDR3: TGTGCCAGCAGGACAGGGACAGGGTCGAACTATGGCTACACCTTC. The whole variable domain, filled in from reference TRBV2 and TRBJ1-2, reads EPEVTQTPSHQVTQMGQEVILRCVPISNHLYFYWYRQILGQKVEFLVSFYNNEISEKSEIFDDQFSVERPDGSNFTLKIRSTKLEDSAMYFCASRTGTGSNYGYTFGSGTRLTVV.

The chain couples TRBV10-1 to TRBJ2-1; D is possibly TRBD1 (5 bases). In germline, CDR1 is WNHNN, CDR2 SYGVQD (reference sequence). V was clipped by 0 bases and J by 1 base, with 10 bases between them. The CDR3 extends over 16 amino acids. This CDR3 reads CASSESSGSSYNEQFF. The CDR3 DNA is TGCGCCAGCAGTGAGTCCTCAGGGTCTTCCTACAATGAGCAGTTCTTC.

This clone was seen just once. The CDR3 bases are TGTGCCAGCAGTCCTCGATCAGGGAACAATCAGCCCCAGCATTTT. Its protein product is CASSPRSGNNQPQHF. The chain combines TRBV28 with TRBJ1-5; a possible D gene is TRBD1 (5 bases). In germline, CDR1 is MDHEN, CDR2 SYDVKM. CDR3 length: 15 residues. Trimming removed 5 bases at V and 3 bases at J, with 14 bases between.

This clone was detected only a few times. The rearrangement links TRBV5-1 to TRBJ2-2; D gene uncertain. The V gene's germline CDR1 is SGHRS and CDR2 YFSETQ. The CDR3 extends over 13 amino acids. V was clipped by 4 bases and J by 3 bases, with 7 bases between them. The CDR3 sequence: CASSLQDTGELFF. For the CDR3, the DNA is TGCGCCAGCAGCCTGCAGGACACCGGGGAGCTGTTTTTT.

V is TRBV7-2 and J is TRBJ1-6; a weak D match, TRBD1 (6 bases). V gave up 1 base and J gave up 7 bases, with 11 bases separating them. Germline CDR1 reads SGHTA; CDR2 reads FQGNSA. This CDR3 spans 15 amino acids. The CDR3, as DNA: TGTGCCAGCAGCTTAGTCCCCCAGGGGAATTCACCCCTCCACTTT. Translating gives CASSLVPQGNSPLHF.

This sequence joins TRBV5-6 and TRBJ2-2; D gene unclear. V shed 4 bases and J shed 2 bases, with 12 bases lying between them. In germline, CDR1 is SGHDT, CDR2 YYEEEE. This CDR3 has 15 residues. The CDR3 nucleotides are TGTGCCAGCAGCCGACAAGGCCCCAACACCGGGGAGCTGTTTTTT. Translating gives CASSRQGPNTGELFF.

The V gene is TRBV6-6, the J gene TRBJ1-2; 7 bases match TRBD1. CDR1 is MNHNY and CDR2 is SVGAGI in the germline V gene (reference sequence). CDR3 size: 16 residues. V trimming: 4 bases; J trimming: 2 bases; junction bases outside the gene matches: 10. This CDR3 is CASSSTMGQLNYGYTF. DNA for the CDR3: TGTGCCAGCAGTTCCACCATGGGACAGCTAAACTATGGCTACACCTTC.

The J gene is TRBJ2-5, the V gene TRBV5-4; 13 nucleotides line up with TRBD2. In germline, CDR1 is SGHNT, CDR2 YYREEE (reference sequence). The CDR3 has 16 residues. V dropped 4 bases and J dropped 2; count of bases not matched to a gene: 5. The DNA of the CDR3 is TGTGCCAGCAGCACCGGGACTAGCGGGATGCAAGAGACCCAGTACTTC. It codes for CASSTGTSGMQETQYF.

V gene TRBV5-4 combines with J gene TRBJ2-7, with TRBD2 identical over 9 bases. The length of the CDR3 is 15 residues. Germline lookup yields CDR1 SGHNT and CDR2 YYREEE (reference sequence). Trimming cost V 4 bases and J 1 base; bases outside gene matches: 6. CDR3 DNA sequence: TGTGCCAGCAGCCCAAGCGGGGGGCTGTCCTACGAGCAGTACGTC. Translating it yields CASSPSGGLSYEQYV.

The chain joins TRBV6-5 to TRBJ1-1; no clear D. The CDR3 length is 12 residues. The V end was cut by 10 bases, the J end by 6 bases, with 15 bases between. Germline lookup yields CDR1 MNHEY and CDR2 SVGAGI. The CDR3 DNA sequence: TGTGCCACCCTAAACCGTAACGCTGAAGCTTTCTTT. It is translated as CATLNRNAEAFF.

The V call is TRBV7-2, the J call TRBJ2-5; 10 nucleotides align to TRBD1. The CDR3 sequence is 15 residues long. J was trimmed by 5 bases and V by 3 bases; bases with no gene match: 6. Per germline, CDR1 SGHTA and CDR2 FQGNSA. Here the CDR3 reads CASSFSTGGAETQYF. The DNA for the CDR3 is TGTGCCAGCAGCTTTTCGACAGGGGGCGCGGAGACCCAGTACTTC.

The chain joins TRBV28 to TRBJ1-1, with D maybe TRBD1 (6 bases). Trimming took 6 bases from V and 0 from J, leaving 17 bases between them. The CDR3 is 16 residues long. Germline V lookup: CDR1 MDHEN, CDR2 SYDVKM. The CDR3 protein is CASRTPGTYLNTEAFF. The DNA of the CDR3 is TGTGCCAGCAGGACCCCCGGGACATACTTGAACACTGAAGCTTTCTTT.

CDR3 amino acids: CASSPLTFQETQYF. CDR3 bases: TGTGCCAGCAGCCCCTTGACTTTCCAAGAGACCCAGTACTTC. V and J are TRBV5-5 and TRBJ2-5; D remains unclear. The CDR3 spans 14 residues. The germline V gene has CDR1 SGHKS and CDR2 YYEKEE (reference sequence). The V end was cut by 4 bases, the J end by 1 base, with 11 bases between. The full variable domain, with the rest looked up from reference TRBV5-5 and TRBJ2-5, is DAGVTQSPTHLIKTRGQQVTLRCSPISGHKSVSWYQQVLGQGPQFIFQYYEKEERGRGNFPDRFSARQFPNYSSELNVNALLLGDSALYLCASSPLTFQETQYFGPGTRLLVL.

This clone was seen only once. The CDR3 sequence: CASSPLAGIIMETQYF. For the CDR3, the DNA is TGTGCCAGCTCACCGCTAGCGGGCATCATAATGGAGACCCAGTACTTC. The V and J genes are TRBV18 and TRBJ2-5; 8 nucleotides agree with TRBD2. J was trimmed by 5 bases and V by 3 bases; bases with no gene match: 11. The CDR3 consists of 16 residues. Germline V gene data show CDR1 as KGHSH and CDR2 as LQKENI.

CDR3: CASSLSALTIYF. CDR3 nucleotides: TGTGCCAGCAGCTTGAGCGCCCTCACCATATATTTT. The chain carries TRBV5-5 and TRBJ1-3; no definite D call. The CDR3 consists of 12 residues. Looked up from germline, CDR1 is SGHKS and CDR2 is YYEKEE (reference sequence). Deletions cut 1 base from V and 9 bases from J, with 8 bases between. Combining the CDR3 with reference TRBV5-5 and TRBJ1-3 gives the whole variable domain DAGVTQSPTHLIKTRGQQVTLRCSPISGHKSVSWYQQVLGQGPQFIFQYYEKEERGRGNFPDRFSARQFPNYSSELNVNALLLGDSALYLCASSLSALTIYFGEGSWLTVV.

CDR3 protein: CASTPSLSNYGYTF. CDR3 DNA: TGTGCCAGTACCCCTAGTCTTAGCAACTATGGCTACACCTTC. The chain combines TRBV19 with TRBJ1-2; the D is unclear. V lost 7 bases to trimming and J lost 2 bases, with 14 bases between them. CDR3 length: 14 residues. Per germline, CDR1 LNHDA and CDR2 SQIVND (reference sequence).

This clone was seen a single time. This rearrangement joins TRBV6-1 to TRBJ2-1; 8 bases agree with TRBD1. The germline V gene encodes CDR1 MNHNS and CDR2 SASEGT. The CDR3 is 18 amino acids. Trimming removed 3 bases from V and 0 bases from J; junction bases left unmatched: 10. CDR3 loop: CASSEAGGDPHSYNEQFF. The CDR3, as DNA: TGTGCCAGCAGTGAGGCAGGGGGCGACCCTCACTCCTACAATGAGCAGTTCTTC.

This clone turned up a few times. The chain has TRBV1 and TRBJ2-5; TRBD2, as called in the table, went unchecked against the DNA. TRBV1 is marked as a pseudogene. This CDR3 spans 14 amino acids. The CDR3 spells CTSSGLAGEETQYF. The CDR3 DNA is TGCACCAGCAGCGGACTAGCGGGAGAAGAGACCCAGTACTTC.

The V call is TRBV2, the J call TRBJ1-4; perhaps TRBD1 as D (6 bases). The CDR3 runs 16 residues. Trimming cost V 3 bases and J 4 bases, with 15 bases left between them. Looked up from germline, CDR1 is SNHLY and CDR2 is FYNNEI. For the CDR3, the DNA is TGTGCCAGCAGTGATCAGCAGGGGCGAGTTAATGAAAAACTGTTTTTT. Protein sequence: CASSDQQGRVNEKLFF.

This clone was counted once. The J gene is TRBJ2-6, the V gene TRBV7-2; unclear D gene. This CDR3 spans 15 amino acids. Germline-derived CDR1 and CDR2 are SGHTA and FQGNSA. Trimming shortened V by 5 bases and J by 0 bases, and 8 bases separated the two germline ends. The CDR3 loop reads CASSPTGSGANVLTF. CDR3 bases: TGTGCCAGCAGCCCGACGGGCTCTGGGGCCAACGTCCTGACTTTC.

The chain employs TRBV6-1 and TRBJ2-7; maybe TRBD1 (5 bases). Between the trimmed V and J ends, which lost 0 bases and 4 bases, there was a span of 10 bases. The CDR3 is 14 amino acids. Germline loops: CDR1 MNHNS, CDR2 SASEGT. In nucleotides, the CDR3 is TGTGCCAGCAGTGAAGCAGGCAGGGTTTACGAGCAGTACGTC. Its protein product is CASSEAGRVYEQYV.